The present entry profiles one T cell receptor beta chain with its context. Antigen specificity is unknown. CDR1 and CDR2 (germline): MNHEY, SVGAGI. This CDR3 is 14 amino acids long. V lost 5 bases to trimming and J lost 4 bases, with 12 bases between them. The data were taken from a study of cytomegalovirus exposure and HLA in healthy donors. General study points: Most TCR beta V segments were productive about 87% or about 30% of the time in an earlier analysis. Reportedly, cytomegalovirus status was diagnosed with high sensitivity and specificity.

This PCR relied on a set of 60 Vbeta primers and 13 Jbeta primers. Data came from immunoSEQ multiplex PCR; TCRdb stores just in-frame clones and leaves some out. This table has over 100,000 clones, roughly 70% appearing once. The rearrangement joins TRBV6-5 to TRBJ2-4; tentatively, D is TRBD2 (6 bases). This receptor was taken from a woman in her thirties or forties in good health and CMV-seropositive. Sequencing was performed on PBMCs. In nucleotides, the CDR3 is TGTGCCAGCAGTCTGAGCGGGCCAAAAAACATTCAGTACTTC. It encodes CASSLSGPKNIQYF.